Sequencing of this T cell receptor beta chain was carried out in a study of breast tumors, draining lymph nodes, adjacent tissues. Findings and limits, study-wide: Tumor repertoires ranked between lymph nodes and nontumor tissue in diversity, with V and J gene preferences.

Each CDR3 protein is one row after TCRdb ran MiXCR on the multiplex PCR reads. The sample has approximately 100,000 distinct CDR3 sequences; 21% are singletons. Axillary draining lymph nodes of breast cancer patients supplied the node samples. In this sample, this clonotype turned up many times. Its cognate antigen is unknown. Germline values: CDR1 MGHRA, CDR2 YSYEKL. The ends lost 0 bases at V and 6 bases at J; junction bases unmatched: 5. This CDR3 is 15 amino acids long. The sequencing input was axillary lymph node tissue. This TCR came from a female donor with breast cancer. Some clones in this sample may be carry-over from other donors' samples. This chain joins TRBV4-1 and TRBJ1-2; TRBD1 agrees at 9 bases. CDR3 amino acids: CASSQDWTGDNGYTF. The CDR3 coding sequence is TGCGCCAGCAGCCAAGACTGGACAGGGGACAATGGCTACACCTTC.